These 29 T cell receptor beta chains were sequenced from one sample in a study of blood T cell repertoires in COVID-19. Clones were sequenced by immunoSEQ multiplex PCR, and TCRdb holds only the in-frame ones, with some missing. This repertoire shows under 200,000 clones, around four fifths found once; its top ten account for around 2.8%. Sequencing used peripheral blood. All receptors derive from a man aged 65 to 79 with acute or convalescent COVID-19.

CDR3 residues: CASSLGRGGATDTQYF. The CDR3 coding sequence is TGTGCCAGCAGCTTAGGACGCGGGGGGGCAACAGATACGCAGTATTTT. This chain connects TRBV7-6 to TRBJ2-3, with 9 bases that match TRBD2. Looked up from germline, CDR1 is SGHVS and CDR2 is FNYEAQ. This CDR3 comprises 16 residues. Losses at the gene ends were 1 base for V and 3 bases for J; bases not matched to a gene: 5. Filled out from reference TRBV7-6 and TRBJ2-3, the complete variable domain reads GAGVSQSPRYKVTKRGQDVALRCDPISGHVSLYWYRQALGQGPEFLTYFNYEAQQDKSGLPNDRFSAERPEGSISTLTIQRTEQRDSAMYRCASSLGRGGATDTQYFGPGTRLTVL.

The CDR3 DNA sequence: TGTGCCAGCAGCTTAAGTGGCAACACAGATACGCAGTATTTT. Protein sequence: CASSLSGNTDTQYF. The rearrangement uses TRBV11-3 and TRBJ2-3, with unresolved D. This CDR3 is 14 amino acids long. Trimming took 2 bases from V and 2 from J, leaving 8 bases between them. In germline, CDR1 is SGHNT, CDR2 YENEEA.

V is TRBV5-6 and J is TRBJ1-2; D not resolved. The CDR3 is made up of 14 amino acids. Trimming stripped 0 bases from V and 8 bases from J, with 14 bases between. Germline V gene lookup returns CDR1 SGHDT and CDR2 YYEEEE. CDR3 bases: TGTGCCAGCAGCTTGGGAGTTTCGCCGTACGGCTACACCTTC. It is translated as CASSLGVSPYGYTF.

The CDR3 region is CASSLGGSSTDTQYF. The CDR3 bases are TGTGCCAGCAGCCTCGGCGGTTCTAGCACAGATACGCAGTATTTT. V and J are TRBV9 and TRBJ2-3; D is uncertain. The CDR3 contains 15 residues. Between the trimmed V and J ends, which lost 4 bases and 0 bases, there was a span of 12 bases. Germline V CDR1 and CDR2: SGDLS, YYNGEE.

This clone occurred a few times. This sequence joins TRBV7-9 and TRBJ2-1, with a possible D match to TRBD2 (5 bases). Germline CDR1 is SEHNR and CDR2 is FQNEAQ (reference sequence). Trimming took 5 bases from V and 7 from J, leaving 9 bases between them. There are 12 residues in the CDR3. CDR3 DNA: TGTGCCAGCAGCCCAAGGGAGAATGAGCAGTTCTTC. Its translation is CASSPRENEQFF.

This clone was seen a few times. The chain links TRBV4-3 to TRBJ2-2, with 9 bases matching TRBD2. The germline V gene has CDR1 LGHNA and CDR2 YSLEER. With V trimmed by 0 bases and J by 4 bases, 12 bases remained unmatched. This CDR3 has 19 residues. DNA of the CDR3: TGCGCCAGCAGCCAAGAACCCCCGGGGGCGGGAGGGCCCACCGGGGAGCTGTTTTTT. Protein: CASSQEPPGAGGPTGELFF.

The rearrangement joins TRBV14 to TRBJ1-6; 7 bases fit TRBD1. Germline values: CDR1 SGHDN, CDR2 FVKESK. The junction had 2 bases not matched to a gene; V was cut back by 2 bases and J by 7 bases. The CDR3 sequence is 14 residues long. The CDR3 DNA reads as TGTGCCAGCAGCCAACAGGGGGGCAATTCACCCCTCCACTTT. Translating it yields CASSQQGGNSPLHF. Full variable domain (remainder filled in from reference TRBV14 and TRBJ1-6): EAGVTQFPSHSVIEKGQTVTLRCDPISGHDNLYWYRRVMGKEIKFLLHFVKESKQDESGMPNNRFLAERTGGTYSTLKVQPAELEDSGVYFCASSQQGGNSPLHFGNGTRLTVT.

The rearrangement links TRBV5-4 to TRBJ2-3, with D perhaps TRBD1 (5 bases). Between the trimmed V and J ends, which lost 0 bases and 4 bases, there was a span of 9 bases. Germline CDR1 reads SGHNT; CDR2 reads YYREEE (reference sequence). The CDR3 extends over 14 amino acids. The CDR3 protein is CASSLVGAADTQYF. The CDR3 DNA reads TGTGCCAGCAGCTTGGTTGGGGCCGCAGATACGCAGTATTTT.

The genes are TRBV3-1 (or the pseudogene TRBV3-2) and TRBJ2-2; 8 bases align to TRBD2. The V gene's germline CDR1 is LGHDT and CDR2 YNNKEL (reference sequence). V gave up 6 bases and J gave up 0 bases; unmatched junction bases: 6. This CDR3 is built from 16 residues. CDR3 sequence: CASRSTGGANTGELFF. The CDR3 DNA follows: TGTGCCAGCAGGTCAACGGGGGGGGCGAACACCGGGGAGCTGTTTTTT.

This clone appeared a single time. This chain links TRBV29-1 with TRBJ2-7; tentatively, D is TRBD1 (6 bases). The V end lost 6 bases, the J end lost 1 base, and 13 bases lay between the germline ends. This CDR3 contains 13 residues. The germline V gene encodes CDR1 SQVTM and CDR2 ANQGSEA. The CDR3 sequence: CSVETGNSYEQYF. CDR3 coding DNA: TGCAGCGTAGAAACAGGGAATTCCTACGAGCAGTACTTC.

The V and J genes are TRBV5-4 and TRBJ2-7; 13 bases fit TRBD2. Germline-derived CDR1 and CDR2 are SGHNT and YYREEE (reference sequence). The CDR3 runs to 18 residues. The trim removed 4 bases at V and 0 bases at J, leaving 10 bases unmatched. The CDR3 loop is CASSKGLAGIGSSYEQYF. DNA of the CDR3: TGTGCCAGCAGCAAGGGACTAGCGGGGATCGGCTCCTCCTACGAGCAGTACTTC.

V and J are TRBV6-1 and TRBJ2-6; perhaps TRBD2 as D (6 bases). The length of the CDR3 is 15 residues. Germline V CDR1 and CDR2: MNHNS, SASEGT. V gave up 3 bases and J gave up 4 bases, with 10 bases separating them. Written as DNA, the CDR3 is TGTGCCAGCAGTGACAGGGACTCAGGGGCCAACGTCCTGACTTTC. It translates to CASSDRDSGANVLTF.

The chain links TRBV6-5 to TRBJ2-7; D is possibly TRBD1 (6 bases). V was cut by 2 bases and J by 4 bases, with 9 bases left in between. Germline V gene sequence: CDR1 MNHEY, CDR2 SVGAGI. This CDR3 spans 13 amino acids. In nucleotides, the CDR3 is TGTGCCAGCAGTTACACGAGGGGGTACGAGCAGTACTTC. Protein product: CASSYTRGYEQYF.

This clone was recorded a few times. The rearrangement uses TRBV2 and TRBJ1-2; 8 nucleotides match TRBD1. V lost 2 bases and J lost 4; bases outside the gene matches: 3. Per the germline V gene, CDR1 is SNHLY and CDR2 is FYNNEI. The CDR3 length is 14 residues. This CDR3 is CASSERQGRYGYTF. CDR3 nucleotide sequence: TGTGCCAGCAGTGAACGACAGGGGCGCTATGGCTACACCTTC.

This clone was counted a few times. Other DNA sequences in the same sample also yield this CDR3. The CDR3 spells CASSPRQGTYEQYF. The CDR3 bases are TGTGCCAGCTCACCTCGACAGGGTACCTACGAGCAGTACTTC. The rearrangement joins TRBV18 to TRBJ2-7, with 7 bases matching TRBD1. V gave up 3 bases and J gave up 2 bases; unmatched junction bases: 4. The CDR3 has 14 residues. The germline gives CDR1 KGHSH, CDR2 LQKENI.

This chain connects TRBV9 to TRBJ1-2, with 9 nucleotides matching TRBD1. The CDR3 is 16 amino acids. Looked up from germline, CDR1 is SGDLS and CDR2 is YYNGEE. Trimming removed 3 bases from V and 6 bases from J; junction bases left unmatched: 12. CDR3 sequence reads: CASSGSTGGRTDGYTF. Written as DNA, the CDR3 is TGTGCCAGCAGCGGAAGTACAGGGGGCAGGACGGATGGCTACACCTTC.

This clone was counted between two and nine times. V gene TRBV3-1 (or the pseudogene TRBV3-2) combines with J gene TRBJ1-6; no clear D. The germline V gene has CDR1 LGHDT and CDR2 YNNKEL (reference sequence). V was clipped by 1 base and J by 17 bases, with 12 bases between them. This CDR3 is built from 12 residues. CDR3 in amino acids: CASSQGGGTFHF. The DNA of the CDR3 is TGTGCCAGCAGCCAAGGCGGCGGCACCTTCCACTTT.

J is TRBJ1-5 and V is TRBV5-8, with TRBD1 matching 12 bases. The ends lost 4 bases at V and 5 bases at J; junction bases unmatched: 4. This CDR3 is 15 amino acids long. In germline, CDR1 is SGHTS, CDR2 YDEGEE. CDR3: CASSLGQGAYQPQHF. The CDR3 coding sequence is TGTGCCAGCAGCCTGGGACAGGGGGCTTATCAGCCCCAGCATTTT.

The V and J genes are TRBV12-5 and TRBJ1-2; no clear D gene. The germline V gene encodes CDR1 LGHNT and CDR2 FRNRAP. The CDR3 totals 15 residues. V lost 2 bases and J lost 7, with 17 bases in between. The CDR3 DNA follows: TGTGCTAGTGGTTTGCGGGTAGGCTTGAGTCGTGGCTACACCTTC. It encodes CASGLRVGLSRGYTF.

This chain joins TRBV19 and TRBJ2-7; TRBD2 might be the D (6 bases). Per germline, CDR1 LNHDA and CDR2 SQIVND (reference sequence). V dropped 6 bases and J dropped 1 base, with 19 bases sitting between them. The CDR3 has 16 residues. CDR3 amino acids: CASSLTVGGVSYEQYF. The CDR3 DNA reads TGTGCCAGTAGCCTAACGGTCGGAGGGGTGTCCTACGAGCAGTACTTC.

The chain recombines TRBV7-3 with TRBJ2-1, with 13 nucleotides matching TRBD2. The CDR3 has 20 residues. J was trimmed by 8 bases and V by 1 base; bases with no gene match: 17. The germline CDR1 and CDR2 sequences are SGHTA and FQGTGA. The CDR3 DNA follows: TGTGCCAGCAGCTTAATTCATAGTGGGTCCGGGACTAGCGGGATCTATGAGCAGTTCTTC. Translation: CASSLIHSGSGTSGIYEQFF.

The chain carries TRBV6-2 or TRBV6-3 and TRBJ1-2; D is perhaps TRBD1 (5 bases). V was clipped by 2 bases and J by 5 bases, with 12 bases between them. Germline V CDR1 and CDR2: MNHEY, SVGEGT. The CDR3 is made up of 14 amino acids. CDR3 sequence (DNA): TGTGCCAGCAGTTACGCAGACAGCTATTATGGCTACACCTTC. This sequence encodes CASSYADSYYGYTF.

This clone was picked up a small number of times. The CDR3 region has the DNA TGTGCCAGCTCACCACAGGAGATGAACACTGAAGCTTTCTTT. Translated: CASSPQEMNTEAFF. V and J are TRBV18 and TRBJ1-1, with D uncertain. Germline V gives CDR1 KGHSH, CDR2 LQKENI. Trimming took 1 base from V and 0 from J, leaving 6 bases between them. CDR3 length: 14 amino acids.

This sequence joins TRBV9 and TRBJ2-7; TRBD1 matches at 9 bases. The trim removed 0 bases at V and 7 bases at J, leaving 14 bases unmatched. The CDR3 loop spans 17 amino acids. Germline lookup yields CDR1 SGDLS and CDR2 YYNGEE. The CDR3 protein is CASSVEATGGYLGEQYF. The CDR3 DNA sequence: TGTGCCAGCAGCGTAGAAGCCACAGGGGGCTACTTGGGTGAGCAGTACTTC. The variable domain in full, completed from reference TRBV9 and TRBJ2-7, reads DSGVTQTPKHLITATGQRVTLRCSPRSGDLSVYWYQQSLDQGLQFLIQYYNGEERAKGNILERFSAQQFPDLHSELNLSSLELGDSALYFCASSVEATGGYLGEQYFGPGTRLTVT.

The chain recombines TRBV5-6 with TRBJ1-2; D not certain. V dropped 6 bases and J dropped 7 bases, with 10 bases sitting between them. The germline gives CDR1 SGHDT, CDR2 YYEEEE. The length of the CDR3 is 11 residues. CDR3: CASTAGFGYTF. Here the CDR3 DNA reads TGTGCCAGCACCGCAGGTTTTGGCTACACCTTC.

The rearrangement joins TRBV9 to TRBJ1-3; possibly TRBD1 for D (5 bases). The V gene lost 1 base and the J gene lost 12 bases, with 20 bases spanning the gap. Germline V CDR1 and CDR2: SGDLS, YYNGEE. The CDR3 consists of 15 residues. In nucleotides, the CDR3 is TGTGCCAGCAGCGTAAGTGACAGTTGGGCTCGAGGCATATATTTT. Amino acid sequence: CASSVSDSWARGIYF.

This clone was picked up a small number of times. The chain combines TRBV6-5 with TRBJ2-5; possible D gene TRBD2, 7 bases. Trimming pared 0 bases from V and 5 bases from J, leaving 13 bases between. The germline V gene has CDR1 MNHEY and CDR2 SVGAGI. The CDR3 totals 15 residues. The CDR3 DNA reads as TGTGCCAGCAGTTACTCGGGGGGGCGCGGGGAGACCCAGTACTTC. This encodes CASSYSGGRGETQYF.

The V gene is TRBV4-2, the J gene TRBJ2-2; 7 bases align to TRBD1. V shed 0 bases, J shed 3 bases, and the junction held 16 bases outside the gene matches. This CDR3 has 20 amino acids. CDR1 LGHNA and CDR2 YNFKEQ come from the germline V gene. The CDR3, as DNA: TGTGCCAGCAGCCAAGAAGTGACAGGGTCCCTCCCGCTTTACACCGGGGAGCTGTTTTTT. Protein: CASSQEVTGSLPLYTGELFF.

Note on this clone: Compared with germline, one end of the junction differs, possibly owing to a read error. The chain employs TRBV7-7 and TRBJ2-3, with TRBD2 identical over 10 bases. CDR3 size: 16 residues. The germline V gene has CDR1 SSHAT and CDR2 FNYEAQ (reference sequence). CDR3 in amino acids: CASSPLSGRETDTQYF. CDR3 DNA sequence: TGTGCTAGCAGCCCGCTGAGCGGGAGGGAAACAGATACGCAGTATTTT.